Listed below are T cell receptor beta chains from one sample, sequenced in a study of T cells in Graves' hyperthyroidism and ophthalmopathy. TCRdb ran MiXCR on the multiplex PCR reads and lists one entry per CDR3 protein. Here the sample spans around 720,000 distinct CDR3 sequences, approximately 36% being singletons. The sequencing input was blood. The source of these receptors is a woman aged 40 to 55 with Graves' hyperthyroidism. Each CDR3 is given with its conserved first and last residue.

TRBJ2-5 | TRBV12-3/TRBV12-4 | CASSFGWETQYF
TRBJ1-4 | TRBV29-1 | CSVDRGQDEKLFF
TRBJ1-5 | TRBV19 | CASSIAAGTNQPQHF
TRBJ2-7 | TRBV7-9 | CASSLEQGEQYF
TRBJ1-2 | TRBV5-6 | CASSSRSGNYGYTF
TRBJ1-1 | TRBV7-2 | CASSRGRMSTEAFF
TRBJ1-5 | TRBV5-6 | CASSLASRGNQPQHF
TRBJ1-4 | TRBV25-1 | CTRLIREKLFF
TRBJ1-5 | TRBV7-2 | CASSSWTGRGTSYLGNQPQHF
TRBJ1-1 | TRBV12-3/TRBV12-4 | CASSPLGVNTEAFF
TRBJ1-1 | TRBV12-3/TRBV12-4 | CAAAKNTEAFF
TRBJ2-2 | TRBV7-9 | CASSSGDKGRTGELFF
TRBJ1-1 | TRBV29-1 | CSVARQSNTEAFF
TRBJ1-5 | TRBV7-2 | CASSQAGDHSNQPQHF
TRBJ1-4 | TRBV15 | CATSRGGHQLFF
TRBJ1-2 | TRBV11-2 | CASSLIGEGYTF
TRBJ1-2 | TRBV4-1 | CASSQLARGGGYTF
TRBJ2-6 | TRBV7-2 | CASSVRGNGANVLTF
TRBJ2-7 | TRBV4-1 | CASSQERTWEQYF
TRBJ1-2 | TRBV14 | CASSQLGTGSYGYTF
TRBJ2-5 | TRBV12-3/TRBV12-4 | CASSPGTSGGAETQYF
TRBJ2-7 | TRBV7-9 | CATSETGTRSYEQYF
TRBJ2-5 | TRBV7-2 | CASSLSRDLQETQYF
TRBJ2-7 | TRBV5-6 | CASSLFGPVYEQYF
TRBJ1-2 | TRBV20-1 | CSARDLGGRGYGYTF
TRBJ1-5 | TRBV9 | CASSSGIYQPQHF
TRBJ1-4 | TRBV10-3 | CAIRPDRGSGANEKLFF
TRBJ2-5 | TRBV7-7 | CASSSTPSGQETQYF
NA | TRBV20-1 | CSAGTSGDNEQFF
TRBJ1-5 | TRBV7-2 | CASSLAGAGYNQPQHF
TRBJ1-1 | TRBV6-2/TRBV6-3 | CASSLLTGVETEAFF
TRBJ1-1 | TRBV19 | CASFRGDTEAFF
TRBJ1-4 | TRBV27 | CASREGQGNEKLFF
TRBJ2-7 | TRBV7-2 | CASSLGQPNEQYF
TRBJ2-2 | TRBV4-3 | CASGPSDTGELFF
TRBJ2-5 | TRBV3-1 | CASSQELLQETQYF
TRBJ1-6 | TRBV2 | CASSEGTGANQPLHF
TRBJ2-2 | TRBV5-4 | CASVVPNTGELFF
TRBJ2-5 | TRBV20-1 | CSASSRPGERRETQYF
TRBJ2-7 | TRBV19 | CASSILAGEYEQYF
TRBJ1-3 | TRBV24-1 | CATSETGRGNTIYF
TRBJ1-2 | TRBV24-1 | CATSDQGAYGYTF
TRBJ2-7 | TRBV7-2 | CASSVLAGGRFSYEQYF
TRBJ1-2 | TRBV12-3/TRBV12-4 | CASSSQGMGYTF
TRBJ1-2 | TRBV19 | CASSIAGGTYGYTF
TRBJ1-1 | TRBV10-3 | CAISRSNTEAFF
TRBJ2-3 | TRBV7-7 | CASSRLADYTDTQYF
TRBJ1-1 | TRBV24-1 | CATRFTGEAEAFF
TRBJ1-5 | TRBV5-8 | CASSLGGQGRQPQHF
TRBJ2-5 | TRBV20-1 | CSAPGRTGGGKTQYF
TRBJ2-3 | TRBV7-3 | CASSSGLSDTQYF
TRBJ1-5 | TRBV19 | CASSQGGQPQHF